One sample yielded the 16 T cell receptor beta chains listed below, sequenced in a study of T cells in Graves' hyperthyroidism and ophthalmopathy. Researchers took RNA transcripts and amplified the TCR beta CDR3 regions from them. First-round RT-PCR targeting the TCR CDR3 was performed with the HTBI primer set. TCRdb re-derived calls from the multiplex PCR reads in MiXCR, one entry per CDR3 protein. The sample lists 450,000 to 700,000 distinct CDR3 sequences, more than 45% seen once, with approximately 8.4% in the top ten. Sequencing used peripheral blood or thyroid tissue (not recorded which). The receptor source for this set is a woman aged 18 to 35 with Graves' hyperthyroidism.

The genes are TRBV3-1 and TRBJ2-7; 12 nucleotides align to TRBD1. Germline trimming cut 7 bases from V and 8 bases from J; bases unmatched to any gene: 9. CDR1 LGHDT and CDR2 YNNKEL come from the germline V gene (reference sequence). The CDR3 consists of 14 residues. CDR3 bases: TGTGCCAGCAACCCAACGGGACAGGGGGCTCAGCAGTACTTC. It encodes CASNPTGQGAQQYF.

In this sample, this clonotype turned up many times. The rearrangement joins TRBV7-2 to TRBJ1-1; no definite D call. The length of the CDR3 is 14 residues. V was cut by 7 bases and J by 6 bases, with 18 bases left in between. Germline CDR1 is SGHTA and CDR2 is FQGNSA. CDR3 in amino acids: CASNPYTGRSEAFF. The CDR3 DNA reads TGTGCCAGCAACCCTTACACCGGGCGCTCTGAAGCTTTCTTT. The complete variable domain, with remaining parts taken from reference TRBV7-2 and TRBJ1-1, reads GAGVSQSPSNKVTEKGKDVELRCDPISGHTALYWYRQSLGQGLEFLIYFQGNSAPDKSGLPSDRFSAERTGGSVSTLTIQRTQQEDSAVYLCASNPYTGRSEAFFGQGTRLTVV.

J is TRBJ1-5 and V is TRBV15, with D unresolved. Germline CDR1 and CDR2: LNHNV and YYDKDF (reference sequence). The V end lost 1 base, the J end lost 3 bases, and 19 bases lay between the germline ends. This CDR3 is built from 18 residues. The CDR3 DNA follows: TGTGCCACCAGCAGAGCGGGTTACGGGCCGAATTTCAATCAGCCCCAGCATTTT. It encodes CATSRAGYGPNFNQPQHF.

This clonotype was picked up many times. V usage is TRBV2 and J usage is TRBJ2-2; D could derive from TRBD1 or TRBD2 (5 bases each). Germline V gene lookup returns CDR1 SNHLY and CDR2 FYNNEI. Trimming shortened V by 8 bases and J by 0 bases, and 13 bases separated the two germline ends. CDR3 size: 15 residues. The CDR3 region has the DNA TGTGCCAGCGGGGACGGGCCGGCGAACACCGGGGAGCTGTTTTTT. It yields the protein CASGDGPANTGELFF.

The CDR3 region has the DNA TGCGCCAGCAGCCTATCAGGGTATGCGAACACTGAAGCTTTCTTT. This translates into CASSLSGYANTEAFF. This chain connects TRBV5-1 to TRBJ1-1; possibly TRBD1 for D (5 bases). Trimming shortened V by 4 bases and J by 1 base, and 14 bases separated the two germline ends. The CDR3 consists of 15 residues. Germline assignment: CDR1 SGHRS and CDR2 YFSETQ.

This clonotype showed up just once. Without the conserved terminal phenylalanine or tryptophan, this CDR3 likely stems from a read error. The chain employs TRBV3-1 and TRBJ2-7, with no clear D. With 4 bases removed from V and 3 bases from J, the gap between germline ends came to 4 bases. This CDR3 region has 11 residues. Per the germline V gene, CDR1 is LGHDT and CDR2 is YNNKEL (reference sequence). The CDR3 DNA reads TGTGCCAGCAGCCGCAGCTACGAGCAGTACTCC. The encoded protein is CASSRSYEQYS.

This clonotype was picked up many times. This sequence joins TRBV5-6 and TRBJ1-1; no clear D gene. Germline V gene lookup returns CDR1 SGHDT and CDR2 YYEEEE. The CDR3 runs to 16 residues. The V gene lost 0 bases and the J gene lost 7 bases, with 19 bases spanning the gap. The DNA of the CDR3 is TGTGCCAGCAGCTTGGATGGACTTCGGGTGTCTGGTGAAGCTTTCTTT. Translation gives CASSLDGLRVSGEAFF.

This sequence joins TRBV27 and TRBJ1-1; maybe TRBD1 (5 bases). This CDR3 comprises 14 residues. CDR1 is MNHEY, CDR2 SMNVEV, per germline (reference sequence). Trimming took 6 bases from V and 4 from J, leaving 15 bases between them. CDR3 loop: CASSTGGGGTEAFF. The CDR3 bases are TGTGCCAGCAGCACTGGGGGGGGAGGCACTGAAGCTTTCTTT.

The rearrangement links TRBV7-9 to TRBJ2-3; D gene uncertain. The CDR3 runs 15 residues. Germline V gene lookup returns CDR1 SEHNR and CDR2 FQNEAQ (reference sequence). V lost 1 base, J lost 0 bases, and 8 bases lay in between. CDR3 in amino acids: CASSLGMVSTDTQYF. CDR3 sequence (DNA): TGTGCCAGCAGCTTAGGGATGGTTAGCACAGATACGCAGTATTTT.

The J gene is TRBJ1-3, the V gene TRBV7-8, with TRBD1 matching over 8 bases. Germline trimming cut 4 bases from V and 0 bases from J; bases unmatched to any gene: 2. CDR3 length: 15 amino acids. Germline V CDR1 and CDR2: SGHVS, FQNEAQ. The CDR3 nucleotides are TGTGCCAGCAGCTGGGACAGGATCTCTGGAAACACCATATATTTT. Protein sequence: CASSWDRISGNTIYF.

This clonotype was counted many times. The chain is built from TRBV6-2 or TRBV6-3 and TRBJ2-2; the D is unclear. The CDR3 totals 11 residues. V was cut by 5 bases and J by 7 bases, with 5 bases left in between. From germline, CDR1 is MNHEY and CDR2 SVGEGT. Written as DNA, the CDR3 is TGTGCCAGCAGTGGTGGCGGGGAGCTGTTTTTT. The encoded protein is CASSGGGELFF.

About this clonotype: A much larger clonotype is one base distant, so this may be a read error. The chain employs TRBV5-1 and TRBJ2-2; TRBD2 agrees at 10 bases. The germline gives CDR1 SGHRS, CDR2 YFSETQ. The CDR3 consists of 19 residues. V dropped 0 bases and J dropped 1; count of bases not matched to a gene: 9. CDR3 sequence reads: CASSLAGASGSWNTGELFF. CDR3 coding DNA: TGCGCCAGCAGCTTGGCCGGGGCTAGCGGGAGTTGGAACACCGGGGAGCTGTTTTTT.

This clonotype was observed at least ten times. This chain connects TRBV6-5 to TRBJ1-5; D unclear. Trimming left V 6 bases short and J 2 bases short, with 11 bases between. Germline assignment: CDR1 MNHEY and CDR2 SVGAGI. The CDR3 runs to 14 residues. CDR3 sequence: CASSSAVGNQPQHF. CDR3 nucleotide sequence: TGTGCCAGCAGCAGCGCCGTAGGCAATCAGCCCCAGCATTTT.

Many counts were recorded for this clonotype. As DNA, the CDR3 is TGTGCCAGTAGTATAAAGGGGACAGAACCCTACGAGCAGTACTTC. Protein product: CASSIKGTEPYEQYF. This chain links TRBV19 with TRBJ2-7, with 7 positions matching TRBD1. CDR3 length: 15 amino acids. The V gene's germline CDR1 is LNHDA and CDR2 SQIVND (reference sequence). The V and J ends lost 2 bases and 2 bases, in that order; junction bases with no gene match: 6.

The sample holds many counts of this clonotype. The V and J genes are TRBV19 and TRBJ1-1; perhaps TRBD1 as D (5 bases). CDR1 LNHDA and CDR2 SQIVND come from the germline V gene (reference sequence). Trimming removed 4 bases from V and 3 bases from J, with 15 bases in between. The CDR3 runs 15 residues. CDR3 region: CASSSPFGRDTEAFF. The CDR3 bases are TGTGCCAGTAGTAGCCCCTTCGGCAGGGACACTGAAGCTTTCTTT. The full variable domain, in which reference TRBV19 and TRBJ1-1 provide the parts outside the CDR3, is DGGITQSPKYLFRKEGQNVTLSCEQNLNHDAMYWYRQDPGQGLRLIYYSQIVNDFQKGDIAEGYSVSREKKESFPLTVTSAQKNPTAFYLCASSSPFGRDTEAFFGQGTRLTVV.

The genes are TRBV7-2 and TRBJ2-7; D is uncertain. V lost 5 bases, J lost 1 base, and 12 bases lay in between. CDR3 length: 14 residues. Germline V lookup: CDR1 SGHTA, CDR2 FQGNSA. The CDR3 reads CASSQDVGSYEQYF. CDR3 sequence (DNA): TGTGCCAGCAGCCAAGATGTAGGGTCCTACGAGCAGTACTTC.